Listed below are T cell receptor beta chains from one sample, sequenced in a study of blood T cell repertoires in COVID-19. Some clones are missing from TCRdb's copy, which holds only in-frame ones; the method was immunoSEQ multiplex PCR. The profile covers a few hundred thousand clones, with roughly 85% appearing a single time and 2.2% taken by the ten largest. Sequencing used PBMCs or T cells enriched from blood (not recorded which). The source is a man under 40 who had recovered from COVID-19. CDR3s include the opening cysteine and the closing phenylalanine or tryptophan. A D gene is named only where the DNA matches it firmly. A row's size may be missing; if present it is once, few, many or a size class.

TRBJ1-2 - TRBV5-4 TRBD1 TGTGCCAGCAGCTTACCCACCGACAGGGGGGATGGCTACACCTTC CASSLPTDRGDGYTF
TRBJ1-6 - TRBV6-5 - TGTGCCAGCAAGATAGCCTTAAATAATTCACCCCTCCACTTT CASKIALNNSPLHF
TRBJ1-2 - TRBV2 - TGTGCCAGCACTTGGGGGGGGCAAAACTATGGCTACACCTTC CASTWGGQNYGYTF
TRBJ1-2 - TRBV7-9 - TGTGCCAGCAGCTTAGTCGGCAGGGGATATGCGAACTATGGCTACACCTTC CASSLVGRGYANYGYTF
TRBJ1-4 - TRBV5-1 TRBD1 TGCGCCAGCAGCCGCGACAGGGGGAATGAAAAACTGTTTTTT CASSRDRGNEKLFF
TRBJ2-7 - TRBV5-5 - TGTGCCAGCAGCCAAGCGGACGAGCAGTACTTC CASSQADEQYF
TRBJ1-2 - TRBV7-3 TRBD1 TGTGCCAGCAGCGAGGGGGCCAACTATGGCTACACCTTC CASSEGANYGYTF
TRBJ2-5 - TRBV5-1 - TGCGCCAGCAGCTTGGGAGGATCGGGGTCCGGGGAGACCCAGTACTTC CASSLGGSGSGETQYF
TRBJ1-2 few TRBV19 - TGTGCCAGTAGTGCGGCAGCGGGAGGCTACACCTTC CASSAAAGGYTF
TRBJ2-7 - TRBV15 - TGTGCCACCAGCAGAGATCGAGGTAACTACGAGCAGTACTTC CATSRDRGNYEQYF
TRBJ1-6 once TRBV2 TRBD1 TGTGCCAGCAACCCGGACAGGGTGAATTCACCCCTCCACTTT CASNPDRVNSPLHF
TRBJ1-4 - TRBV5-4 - TGTGCCAGCAGCTCGGCCGGGGCAACTAATGAAAAACTGTTTTTT CASSSAGATNEKLFF
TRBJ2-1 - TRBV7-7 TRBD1 TGTGCTAGCAGCTCTGGGACAGGGGACTACAATGAGCAGTTCTTC CASSSGTGDYNEQFF
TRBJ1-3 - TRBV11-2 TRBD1 TGTGCCAGCAGCTTAGTGGGCCTGCGGACAGGTTCTGGAAACACCATATATTTT CASSLVGLRTGSGNTIYF
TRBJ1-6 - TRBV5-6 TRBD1 TGTGCCAGCAGCTTGGATGACAGGGGGAGAAATTCACCCCTCCACTTT CASSLDDRGRNSPLHF
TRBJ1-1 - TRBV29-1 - TGCAGCGTTGACTCTCCGGGTGCTGAAGCTTTCTTT CSVDSPGAEAFF
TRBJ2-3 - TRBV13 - TGTGCCAGCAGCTTCACGGGATTTGGCACAGATACGCAGTATTTT CASSFTGFGTDTQYF
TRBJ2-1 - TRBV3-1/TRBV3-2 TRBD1 TGTGCCAGCAGCCACCTAGGACAGGGCAATGAGCAGTTCTTC CASSHLGQGNEQFF
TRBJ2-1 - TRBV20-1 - TGCAGTGCTCTATCCTACAATGAGCAGTTCTTC CSALSYNEQFF
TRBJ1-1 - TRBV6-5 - TGTGCCAGCAGCAAGACGACAGTTAACACTGAAGCTTTCTTT CASSKTTVNTEAFF
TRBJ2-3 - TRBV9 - TGTGCCAGCAGCGCCGAGGGACAAAGCACAGATACGCAGTATTTT CASSAEGQSTDTQYF
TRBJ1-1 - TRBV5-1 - TGCGCCAGCAGCTTGGAGACACGTCGCAACACTGAAGCTTTCTTT CASSLETRRNTEAFF
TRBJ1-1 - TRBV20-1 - TGCAGTGCTAACTCCAGGGATGAAGCTTTCTTT CSANSRDEAFF
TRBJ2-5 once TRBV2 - TGTGCCAGCGCGAGTAGGAGATTGGAGACCCAGTACTTC CASASRRLETQYF
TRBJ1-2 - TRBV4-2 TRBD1 TGTGCCAGCAGCCGAGAGGACAGGGAGGAATTGGGCTACACCTTC CASSREDREELGYTF
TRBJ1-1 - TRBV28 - TGTGCCAGCAGTCCAACAGGGTGGGCTGAAGCTTTCTTT CASSPTGWAEAFF
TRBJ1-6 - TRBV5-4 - TGTGCCAGCAGCTTCGGGGGGGCGCAGGGCCAATTCCACTTT CASSFGGAQGQFHF
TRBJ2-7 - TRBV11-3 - TGTGCCAGCAGCTTAGAAGAGGCGGCGGGGCTCTCCCTGAGGAACGAGCAGTACTTC CASSLEEAAGLSLRNEQYF
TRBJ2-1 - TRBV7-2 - TGTGCCAGCAGCTGGACCGGGACACAAACCTACAATGAGCAGTTCTTC CASSWTGTQTYNEQFF
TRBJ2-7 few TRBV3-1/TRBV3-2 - TGTGCCAGCAGCCAAGAAACAGGGCGAGACGACGAGCAGTACTTC CASSQETGRDDEQYF
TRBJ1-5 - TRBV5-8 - TGTGCCAGCAGCTTGAACTGGGCCGGCGCACATCATAGCAATCAGCCCCAGCATTTT CASSLNWAGAHHSNQPQHF
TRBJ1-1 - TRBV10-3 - TGTGCCATCCGTGAAGGGAGCACTGAAGCTTTCTTT CAIREGSTEAFF
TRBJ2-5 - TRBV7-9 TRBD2 TGTGCCAGCAGCCCGGCTAGCGGGGGACAAGAGACCCAGTACTTC CASSPASGGQETQYF
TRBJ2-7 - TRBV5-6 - TGTGCCAGCAGCTTGGTTTCGGGCTCCTACGAGCAGTACTTC CASSLVSGSYEQYF
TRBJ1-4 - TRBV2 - TGTGCCAGCAGCCCTTCCCGAGGGGGTCAGGAAAAACTGTTTTTT CASSPSRGGQEKLFF
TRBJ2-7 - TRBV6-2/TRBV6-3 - TGTGCCAGCAGTCCCCTTGGCGGACTATACGAGCAGTACTTC CASSPLGGLYEQYF
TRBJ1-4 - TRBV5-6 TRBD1 TGTGCCAGCACCCTACAGGGGGCGGGTAATGAAAAACTGTTTTTT CASTLQGAGNEKLFF
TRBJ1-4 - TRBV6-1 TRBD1 TGTGCCAGCAGTGAGGGGACAGGGGGATTTGAAAAACTGTTTTTT CASSEGTGGFEKLFF
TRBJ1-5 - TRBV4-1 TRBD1 TGCGCCAGCAGCCTCGCGGGACAGCCTCGTGATCAGCCCCAGCATTTT CASSLAGQPRDQPQHF
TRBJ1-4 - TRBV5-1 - TGCGCCAGCAGCTTGGTTACAGGGCTTAATGAAAAACTGTTTTTT CASSLVTGLNEKLFF